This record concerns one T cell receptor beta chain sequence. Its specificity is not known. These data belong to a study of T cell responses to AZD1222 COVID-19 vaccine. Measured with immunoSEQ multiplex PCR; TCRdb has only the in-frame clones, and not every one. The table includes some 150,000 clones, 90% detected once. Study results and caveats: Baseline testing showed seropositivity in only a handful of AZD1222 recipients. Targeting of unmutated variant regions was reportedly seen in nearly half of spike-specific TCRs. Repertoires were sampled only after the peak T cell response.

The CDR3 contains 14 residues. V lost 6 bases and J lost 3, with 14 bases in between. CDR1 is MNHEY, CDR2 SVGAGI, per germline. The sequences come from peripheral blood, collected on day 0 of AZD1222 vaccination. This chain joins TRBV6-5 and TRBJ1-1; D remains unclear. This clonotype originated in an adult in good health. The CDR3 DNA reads TGTGCCAGCAGACTGAAGTTTGGGGACACTGAAGCTTTCTTT. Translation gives CASRLKFGDTEAFF.